This TCR beta chain was documented in a study of cytomegalovirus exposure and HLA in healthy donors (dated by TCRdb to the late 2010s). Turning to the overall study: An earlier analysis of roughly 610 of the donors reported about 260 Gb of sequence data and 117 million unique TCR beta sequences obtained from about 180 million T cells. About 300 gigabases of sequencing data and approximately 92 million unique TCR sequences made up an early release that covered approximately 700 HLA-typed donors. The genetic ancestry cluster associated with self-reported Caucasian donors included 81% of the roughly 410 genotyped donors. The study aimed to test whether cataloging public T cell receptors could reveal signatures of past pathogen exposure. The study profiled the T cell repertoires of 666 subjects by immunosequencing and related them to cytomegalovirus serostatus. A separate validation cohort of roughly 130 different subjects was used in addition to the 666-subject first cohort. The study combined high-throughput TCR immunosequencing, statistical association of individual TCRs with disease status, and machine learning to predict cytomegalovirus infection status. A later analysis re-examined previously published TCR beta repertoires from hundreds of donors and added high-resolution HLA genotyping to investigate patterns of TCR occurrence. In the later analysis, no new phenotypic data were used to find candidate immune exposures; instead, reliance was placed on TCR beta sequences and their occurrence across donors. In an earlier analysis of 587 of the donors, high-throughput TCR beta sequencing was used to judge whether each TCR beta V gene segment behaved as functional or pseudogenic. Donor age, sex, ethnicity and CMV serostatus were collected together with the repertoire data. Genome-wide SNP genotypes for about 60% of the 666 donors were used in a later genetic analysis, which treated that subset as a discovery cohort. Every repertoire in the discovery cohort had been generated on one and the same sequencing platform. HLA typing covered class I and class II loci at four-digit resolution. Typing coverage differed by locus: A, B, C, DRB1 and DQB1 were typed in roughly 620-630 donors, DQA1 in 522, DPA1 in around 580, and DPB1 in 450 to 480. A handful of DR-DQ haplotypes were handled as single units for association and clustering because linkage in the cohort was strong. Among 398 genotyped donors of the cohort, an average of roughly 240,000 unique TCR beta nucleotide sequences were sequenced per donor, around 20% of them non-productive.

The cohort consisted of 600 or so healthy bone marrow donors. All cohort members were sampled while nominally healthy, although unrecorded immune exposures were likely present. The donor was CMV seronegative and belonged to the group of 352 seronegative cohort members. A peripheral blood sample was provided by each donor, and peripheral blood mononuclear cells were used for TCR beta sequencing. The Qiagen DNeasy Blood Extraction Kit was used to extract genomic DNA from the blood cell samples. Details on this clone: Its antigen target is currently unknown. No base quality information exists; no much larger clone differs at one position.

The receptor library was made with the immunoSEQ multiplex PCR assay. The multiplex PCR relied on a mix of 60 forward primers for TCR Vbeta segments and 13 reverse primers for TCR Jbeta segments. Amplification of the CDR3 region of rearranged TCR beta genes was performed with a multiplex PCR assay on genomic DNA. Amplified TCR beta libraries were sequenced as 87-base-pair reads on the Illumina HiSeq System. The original pipeline was this. A later analysis counted some 74 million unique TCR beta chains across the 666 repertoires, and 9.5 million to 11 million of these chains were shared by at least two donors. Raw reads were error-corrected and collapsed into unique sequences with a nearest-neighbor algorithm that merged closely related sequences to remove PCR and sequencing errors. V, D and J gene segments were assigned by aligning CDR3 sequences to IMGT reference sequences. For a sequence to be retained, a match of at least six nucleotides was required to both a V gene segment and a J gene segment. Rearrangements were classified as productive when the CDR3 lacked stop codons and remained in frame with V and J, and all other rearrangements were classified as non-productive. Following IMGT convention, CDR3 was defined as the stretch from the second conserved V-encoded cysteine to the conserved J-encoded phenylalanine. Sequences without an unambiguous match to a single V gene segment were excluded from the earlier analysis of several hundred of the donors. An earlier analysis of 500 to 700 of the donors classified V segments as functional when productive rearrangements were above 56.7% and as segregating when the standard deviation between donors was above 5%. A statistical classification framework was built to diagnose cytomegalovirus status from the catalog of TCR beta chain sequences. In a later analysis, TCR nucleotide sequences were compared against IMGT/GENE-DB human TR gene sequences so that V and J genes could be assigned. The TCRdist pipeline was used in a later analysis to assign CDR3 sequences and most-parsimonious VDJ recombination scenarios. In a later analysis, each TCR beta chain was defined by its CDR3 amino acid sequence together with its V-gene family, and reads lacking a unique V-gene family were excluded. To address suspected cross-contamination and a sequencing artifact, a later analysis removed a few hundred highly shared, low-generation-probability nucleotide sequences. In a later analysis, a clonal expansion index for each public chain was calculated from normalized within-repertoire ranks of inferred template counts. A later analysis computed generation probabilities with a VDJ recombination model fitted to out-of-frame rearrangements, and checked the results against IGoR. In a later analysis, hypergeometric tests were used to score TCR-TCR, TCR-HLA and TCR-CMV co-occurrence, with a repertoire-size bias correction applied to TCR pairs. A later analysis estimated false discovery rates by permuting HLA or CMV assignments 20 times. In a later analysis, co-occurring TCRs were grouped using DBSCAN, and TCRdist sequence similarity was added for clustering within HLA-allele-positive subsets. Repertoires with fewer than 30,000 or more than 120,000 public chains were left out of co-occurrence clustering, as were roughly five repertoires with anomalous nucleotide sharing. What TCRdb holds here is the immuneACCESS table cut down to in-frame rearrangements. Part of the clones is not present; checked against another copy, under half of the missing clones reflect an unresolved V gene, and the others are unexplained. Clonal size and the V and J genes are those of that table, whereas D and trimming came from the DNA. The sample table lists roughly 200,000 clones, almost 85% of them with a count of one. The ten largest make up over 2% of the sample.

The research as a whole found: Sequencing depth was assumed to be roughly uniform across donors in the presence/absence analyses, though that assumption may not hold. At a false discovery rate of 0.05, a later analysis linked 16,000 or so TCR beta sequences to specific HLA alleles. A later analysis found that HLA-associated TCR beta chains were more clonally expanded and had lower generation probabilities than equally common non-associated chains. While some public TCRs were present in many individuals, most TCR sequences turned up only very rarely across donors. Correlated functional status among segregating V segments might be attributable to linkage disequilibrium, but an unknown experimental factor could not be ruled out. When HLA alleles, especially DR and DQ, strongly co-occurred, attributing TCR associations to individual alleles was difficult. Several of the top co-occurrence clusters appeared to be linked to parvovirus B19, influenza, CMV and Epstein-Barr virus, according to a later analysis. The only immune exposure information available for the cohort was CMV serostatus. This cohort had only TCR beta chains sequenced, and the lack of alpha or paired-chain data limited which features could be detected. A further reported finding was that TCR beta sequences accurately predicted the HLA-A and HLA-B alleles for most subjects in the first cohort. A later analysis found that most CMV-associated TCR beta chains appeared HLA-restricted, with HLA associations seemingly driven largely by CMV exposure. In vitro tests confirmed that a few of the cytomegalovirus-associated TCR beta chains recognize cytomegalovirus antigens. Because counts were too low, 15 to 20 rarely observed V segments, including chromosome 9 orphons, were excluded from the earlier analysis of 587 of the donors. Broadly in line with IMGT annotations, most TCR beta V segments showed up in productive rearrangements about 87% or about 30% of the time in an earlier analysis of approximately 640 of the donors. A group of highly shared sequence variants was considered likely to be a technical artifact of the sequencing pipeline. The authors suggested that the approach could potentially be generalized to other disease states and immunological phenotypes. The classifier was reported to diagnose cytomegalovirus status with high specificity and sensitivity in both the original and validation cohorts. Because HLA typing was missing for some donors at each locus, association tests included only the typed subset. In a later analysis, TCR association rates were found to vary across HLA loci, with the most associated TCRs seen for DRB1 alleles and the fewest for HLA-C alleles. In a later genetic analysis, a missense DCLRE1C variant was associated with V-gene and J-gene trimming of TCR beta chains, and the association was replicated in an independent cohort. A later genetic analysis reported fewer N-insertions in productive TCRs among donors in an Asian-associated ancestry cluster than the roughly 620-donor mean. The study gave a list of 150 to 200 TCR beta chains associated with cytomegalovirus.

The sample consisted of PBMCs. The origin of this receptor is a woman between 50 and 59 years old in good health and CMV-seronegative.

The CDR3 is CASSAPSGQYEQYF. The nucleotide sequence is given as TGTGCCAGCAGCGCCCCCTCGGGACAATACGAGCAGTACTTC. This chain is built from TRBV5-4 and TRBJ2-7, with TRBD1 tentatively as D gene (6 bases match). CDR1 and CDR2 were assigned from the germline V gene (reference sequence) as SGHNT and YYREEE. Between the V and J ends, shortened by 4 bases and 4 bases respectively, the junction contains 15 bases. The CDR3 spans 14 residues, from the cysteine through the phenylalanine. The DNA shown is the 42-base CDR3, in frame from base 1.